These T cell receptor beta chains were read from a single sample in a study of T-cell reconstitution after alpha-beta-depleted transplantation in children. TCRdb reprocessed the PCR reads via MiXCR and lists one record per CDR3 protein. There are fewer than 550,000 distinct CDR3 sequences in the sample; roughly 10% occur only once, and just over 2% lies in the top ten. The material sequenced was PBMCs, taken before TCRalphabeta/CD19-depleted stem cell transplant. These receptors came from a child aged 2 to 15 with inherited bone marrow failure, due to receive a stem cell transplant. Both conserved end residues are part of each CDR3. The order of the fields is D gene, clone size, V gene, J gene, CDR3 DNA, CDR3 protein. A D gene is named only where the DNA matches it firmly. The size field is filled for only some rows; it gives once, few, many or a size class.

D: -; size: many; V: TRBV27; J: TRBJ2-1; DNA: TGTGCCAGCAAAGATCCTAGCGTCCCCTACAATGAGCAGTTCTTC; CDR3: CASKDPSVPYNEQFF
D: -; size: many; V: TRBV4-1; J: TRBJ2-1; DNA: TGCGCCAGCAGCCATTCTAGCACCACCTACAATGAGCAGTTCTTC; CDR3: CASSHSSTTYNEQFF
D: TRBD2; size: many; V: TRBV29-1; J: TRBJ2-2; DNA: TGCAGCGTTTTGACTAGCGGGAGGGCCTCCGCCGGGGAGCTGTTTTTT; CDR3: CSVLTSGRASAGELFF
D: TRBD2; size: many; V: TRBV4-3; J: TRBJ2-2; DNA: TGCGCCAGCAGCCAAGTTGGCGGGAGAGGGACCGGGGAGCTGTTTTTT; CDR3: CASSQVGGRGTGELFF
D: -; size: many; V: TRBV5-6; J: TRBJ1-1; DNA: TGTGCCAGCAGCCCCCTTGGAACAGGCTACACTGAAGCTTTCTTT; CDR3: CASSPLGTGYTEAFF
D: -; size: many; V: TRBV28; J: TRBJ2-5; DNA: TGTGCCAGCAGTTTTCGGGACAAGCAAGAGACCCAGTACTTC; CDR3: CASSFRDKQETQYF
D: -; size: few; V: TRBV25-1; J: TRBJ2-3; DNA: TGTGCCAGCAGTGAGGGGGGGCAGGGGATCACAGATACGCAGTATTTT; CDR3: CASSEGGQGITDTQYF
D: -; size: many; V: TRBV20-1; J: TRBJ2-7; DNA: TGCAGTGCTAGTTTTGGGATGACGGTCGAGCAGTACTTC; CDR3: CSASFGMTVEQYF
D: TRBD2; size: many; V: TRBV4-3; J: TRBJ2-5; DNA: TGCGCCAGCAGCCGTCTACCGGGACTAGCGGGAGGGTCGGAGACCCAGTACTTC; CDR3: CASSRLPGLAGGSETQYF
D: -; size: few; V: TRBV27; J: TRBJ1-1; DNA: TGTGCCAGCAGTACTACGGGGGGGGGGAATGAAGCTTTCTTT; CDR3: CASSTTGGGNEAFF
D: TRBD1; size: -; V: TRBV12-3/TRBV12-4; J: TRBJ2-7; DNA: TGTACCAGCAGTTTAGCGCTCGACAGGGCTTACTACGAGCAGTACTTC; CDR3: CTSSLALDRAYYEQYF
D: -; size: many; V: TRBV11-2; J: TRBJ1-1; DNA: TGTGCCAGCAGCTTTTCAGGGAAGAGCACTGAAGCTTTCTTT; CDR3: CASSFSGKSTEAFF
D: -; size: many; V: TRBV29-1; J: TRBJ1-2; DNA: TGCAGCGTTGCCCCTCAGACAAACTATGGCTACACCTTC; CDR3: CSVAPQTNYGYTF
D: TRBD1; size: -; V: TRBV5-1; J: TRBJ2-7; DNA: TGCGCCAGCAGCCGTGGGACAGGGAATACCTACGAGCAGTACTTC; CDR3: CASSRGTGNTYEQYF
D: -; size: many; V: TRBV20-1; J: TRBJ2-1; DNA: TGCAGTGCTAGGCGTCGGGAGCGTTACAATGAGCAGTTCTTC; CDR3: CSARRRERYNEQFF
D: TRBD2; size: many; V: TRBV27; J: TRBJ2-3; DNA: TGTGCCAGCAGTTTATTTTGGCGGGAGGGCCGCACAGATACGCAGTATTTT; CDR3: CASSLFWREGRTDTQYF
D: TRBD2; size: -; V: TRBV7-2; J: TRBJ2-2; DNA: TGTGCCAGCAGCGGAATACCAGGCCCGGGGGGACTAGCGGGATCTAACACCGGGGAGCTGTTTTTT; CDR3: CASSGIPGPGGLAGSNTGELFF
D: TRBD2; size: many; V: TRBV20-1; J: TRBJ2-1; DNA: TGCAGTGCTAGGGCATCGACTAGCGGAGTACACAATGAGCAGTTCTTC; CDR3: CSARASTSGVHNEQFF
D: TRBD1; size: many; V: TRBV28; J: TRBJ2-7; DNA: TGTGCCAGCAGGACCGGACAGGAGTACGAGCAGTACTTC; CDR3: CASRTGQEYEQYF
D: -; size: -; V: TRBV4-1; J: TRBJ2-1; DNA: TGCGCCAGCAGCCCAGGGGAAAGTTTCAATGAGCAGCTCTTC; CDR3: CASSPGESFNEQLF
D: TRBD2; size: -; V: TRBV4-3; J: TRBJ2-2; DNA: TGCGCCAGCAGCCAACCAACTAGCGGACTTAACACCGGGGAGCTGTTTTTT; CDR3: CASSQPTSGLNTGELFF
D: -; size: many; V: TRBV21-1; J: TRBJ2-7; DNA: TGTGCCAGCAGCCCAGCCCGACTAGCGGGAAAAACAAAGACCTCCTACGAGCAGTACTTC; CDR3: CASSPARLAGKTKTSYEQYF
D: TRBD1; size: -; V: TRBV28; J: TRBJ1-2; DNA: TGTGCCAGCAGTACGACAGGGCATGGCTACACCTTC; CDR3: CASSTTGHGYTF
D: TRBD2; size: -; V: TRBV5-1; J: TRBJ2-3; DNA: TGCGCCAGCAGCGAGGGACTAGCGGTTAGCACAGATACGCAGTATTTT; CDR3: CASSEGLAVSTDTQYF
D: -; size: -; V: TRBV4-2; J: TRBJ2-5; DNA: TGTGCCAGCAGCCAAGATCTCCCAGGGCCAGAGACCCAGTACTTC; CDR3: CASSQDLPGPETQYF
D: -; size: many; V: TRBV6-2/TRBV6-3; J: TRBJ2-1; DNA: TGTGCCAGCTTAAGACGGTGGCAAGGAAAGAATGAGCAGTTCTTC; CDR3: CASLRRWQGKNEQFF
D: -; size: few; V: TRBV20-1; J: TRBJ1-5; DNA: TGCAGTGCTAGAGCGTACGGTAGCAATCAGCCCCAGCATTTT; CDR3: CSARAYGSNQPQHF
D: -; size: -; V: TRBV28; J: TRBJ2-6; DNA: TGTGCCAGCAGTTTAGCCGGGGAGTTGGGGGCCAACGTCCTGACTTTC; CDR3: CASSLAGELGANVLTF
D: TRBD2; size: many; V: TRBV27; J: TRBJ2-1; DNA: TGTGCCAGCAGTCCTAGGGATAGCGGGAGTTATGAGCAGTTCTTC; CDR3: CASSPRDSGSYEQFF
D: -; size: many; V: TRBV7-9; J: TRBJ2-3; DNA: TGTGCCAGCAGCTTAGCGGGGCGCACCCTCACAGATACGCAGTATTTT; CDR3: CASSLAGRTLTDTQYF
D: -; size: few; V: TRBV29-1; J: TRBJ2-1; DNA: TGCAGCGGGGCGGTGGGGCGCAATGAGCAGTTCTTC; CDR3: CSGAVGRNEQFF
D: -; size: many; V: TRBV13; J: TRBJ2-4; DNA: TGTGCCAGCAGCTTCAGGGGGGGAAACATTCAGTACTTC; CDR3: CASSFRGGNIQYF
D: -; size: many; V: TRBV4-2; J: TRBJ1-4; DNA: TGTGCCAGCAGCAAGGACCTAGGAGATGAAAAACTGTTTTTT; CDR3: CASSKDLGDEKLFF
D: TRBD2; size: many; V: TRBV12-3/TRBV12-4; J: TRBJ2-5; DNA: TGTGCCAGCAGCTACGACGGGAGGGTTGCAGAGACCCAGTACTTC; CDR3: CASSYDGRVAETQYF
D: TRBD2; size: many; V: TRBV29-1; J: TRBJ2-5; DNA: TGCAGCGTTAAACCAGGGCTAGCGGGAGGGCGGCAAGAGACCCAGTACTTC; CDR3: CSVKPGLAGGRQETQYF
D: TRBD2; size: many; V: TRBV4-3; J: TRBJ2-1; DNA: TGCGCCAGCAACGCAGCGGGAGGCCACAATGAGCAGTTCTTC; CDR3: CASNAAGGHNEQFF
D: TRBD1; size: -; V: TRBV6-2/TRBV6-3; J: TRBJ2-1; DNA: TGTGCCAGCAGTGACCGGCGAATAAGGACAGGGCCTTACAATGAGCAGTTCTTT; CDR3: CASSDRRIRTGPYNEQFF
D: -; size: few; V: TRBV5-1; J: TRBJ2-1; DNA: TGCGCCAGCAGCCCCCCGGACAAGAGCTCCTACAATGAGCAGTTCTTC; CDR3: CASSPPDKSSYNEQFF
D: -; size: many; V: TRBV12-5; J: TRBJ1-1; DNA: TGTGCTAGTGGGGAGATGGGGACTGAAGCTTTCTTT; CDR3: CASGEMGTEAFF
D: -; size: many; V: TRBV7-2; J: TRBJ1-1; DNA: TGTGCCAGCAGCTTAGGGTCCAGACTGAACACTGAAGCTTTCTTT; CDR3: CASSLGSRLNTEAFF
D: TRBD1; size: -; V: TRBV30; J: TRBJ1-6; DNA: TGTGCCTGGAGCGCGACAGGGAGCTCCTATAATTCACCCCTCCACTTT; CDR3: CAWSATGSSYNSPLHF
D: TRBD2; size: many; V: TRBV7-2; J: TRBJ2-1; DNA: TGTGCCAGCAGCTTAGTTGGCGGGAGTGCCTACAATGAGCAGTTCTTC; CDR3: CASSLVGGSAYNEQFF
D: -; size: many; V: TRBV12-3/TRBV12-4; J: TRBJ1-5; DNA: TGTGCCAGCAGTCCCGGAAGTCAGCCCCAGCATTTT; CDR3: CASSPGSQPQHF
D: TRBD1; size: many; V: TRBV5-1; J: TRBJ1-2; DNA: TGCGCCAGCAGCCCGGGGGACAGGGGCTATGGCTACACCTTC; CDR3: CASSPGDRGYGYTF
D: -; size: many; V: TRBV6-2/TRBV6-3; J: TRBJ2-7; DNA: TGTGCCAGCAGTTACTTAGGCGGAACCTACGAGCAGTACTTC; CDR3: CASSYLGGTYEQYF
D: -; size: many; V: TRBV28; J: TRBJ1-2; DNA: TGTGCCAGCAGTTTGATCCACGGGTCTCACTATGGCTACACCTTC; CDR3: CASSLIHGSHYGYTF
D: -; size: few; V: TRBV7-2; J: TRBJ2-3; DNA: TGTGCCAGCAGCTTAGTTTCGGGGGGCCTGCCAGATACGCAGTATTTT; CDR3: CASSLVSGGLPDTQYF
D: -; size: many; V: TRBV4-3; J: TRBJ2-3; DNA: TGCGCCAGCAGCCAAGATAAAATTAGCCCAGATACGCAGTATTTT; CDR3: CASSQDKISPDTQYF
D: TRBD2; size: many; V: TRBV6-5; J: TRBJ2-1; DNA: TGTGCCAGCAGTTCGACTAGCGGGATGAATGAGCAGTTCTTC; CDR3: CASSSTSGMNEQFF
D: -; size: few; V: TRBV19; J: TRBJ1-1; DNA: TGTGCCAGCCCCCAGGGCACTGAAGCTTTCTTT; CDR3: CASPQGTEAFF
D: -; size: many; V: TRBV5-6; J: TRBJ1-1; DNA: TGTGCCAGCAGAACTCAGGGAATCGACACTGAAGCTTTCTTT; CDR3: CASRTQGIDTEAFF
D: -; size: many; V: TRBV6-2/TRBV6-3; J: TRBJ1-1; DNA: TGTGCCAGCAGTTACTCAATCGGGGGGAGTGGAACTGAAGCTTTCTTT; CDR3: CASSYSIGGSGTEAFF
D: TRBD1; size: many; V: TRBV7-9; J: TRBJ1-1; DNA: TGTGCCAGCAGCTTATCCGGGACAGGGTTGAGGGACGCGGAAGCTTTCTTT; CDR3: CASSLSGTGLRDAEAFF